These 9 T cell receptor beta chains share one sample of origin, sequenced in a study of beta chain features in type 1 diabetes. Expressed TCRB transcripts were sequenced because the entire RNA isolate underwent reverse transcription. Clones were read by immunoSEQ multiplex PCR, and TCRdb kept only the in-frame ones, dropping some. The repertoire has some 140,000 clones, around 8.7% of them found once; the top ten carry 0.6% to 0.8%. Input material: central memory CD4+ T cells from blood. The receptors shown here come from a man between 18 and 35 years old in good health.

V and J are TRBV7-9 and TRBJ2-1; 8 bases match TRBD2. CDR1 is SEHNR and CDR2 is FQNEAQ in the germline V gene (reference sequence). V gave up 0 bases and J gave up 3 bases; unmatched junction bases: 1. The CDR3 extends over 15 amino acids. This chain's CDR3 is CASSLALAVYNEQFF. In DNA form, the CDR3 reads TGTGCCAGCAGCTTAGCACTAGCGGTCTACAATGAGCAGTTCTTC.

This clone occurred a few times. This chain joins TRBV7-2 and TRBJ1-5; 8 bases are a match to TRBD1. J gave up 7 bases and V 1 base, and 3 bases lay outside the gene matches. The CDR3 is made up of 14 amino acids. CDR1 is SGHTA, CDR2 FQGNSA, per germline. The DNA for the CDR3 is TGTGCCAGCAGCTTAGAGACAGGGGACCAGCCCCAGCATTTT. Protein sequence: CASSLETGDQPQHF.

The rearrangement uses TRBV6-1 and TRBJ2-7, with 8 bases matching TRBD1. The CDR3 runs 17 residues. Germline V gene sequence: CDR1 MNHNS, CDR2 SASEGT. The junction had 12 bases not matched to a gene; V was cut back by 1 base and J by 4 bases. The CDR3 nucleotides are TGTGCCAGCAGTGAAGTATTGAGGTCAGGGGGCAAGTACGAGCAGTACTTC. As protein: CASSEVLRSGGKYEQYF.

In its sample, this clone was seen a few times. The chain recombines TRBV4-3 with TRBJ2-7; a possible D gene is TRBD1 (6 bases). CDR1 LGHNA and CDR2 YSLEER come from the germline V gene. The CDR3 is 14 amino acids. The V end was cut by 8 bases, the J end by 2 bases, with 16 bases between. Written as DNA, the CDR3 is TGCGCCAGCGGTCTGAGCAGGGGCCCCTACGAGCAGTACTTC. Protein sequence: CASGLSRGPYEQYF.

The J gene is TRBJ2-7, the V gene TRBV11-1; TRBD2 matches 8 bases. CDR3 length equals 14 residues. With V trimmed by 1 base and J by 6 bases, 5 bases remained unmatched. Germline CDR1 SGHAT, CDR2 FQDESV (reference sequence). In nucleotides, the CDR3 is TGTGCCAGCAGCTTAGAGCGGGGGTTTGGCGAGCAGTACTTC. It is translated as CASSLERGFGEQYF.

The chain is built from TRBV28 and TRBJ1-2; tentative D call: TRBD1 (6 bases). The germline V gene has CDR1 MDHEN and CDR2 SYDVKM. This CDR3 is built from 15 residues. Trimming took 5 bases from V and 3 from J, leaving 16 bases between them. The CDR3 coding sequence is TGTGCCAGCAGTCTCAGGGGAGGGTTCGACTATGGCTACACCTTC. Translating gives CASSLRGGFDYGYTF.

This clone appeared a few times. The chain combines TRBV18 with TRBJ1-2, with D unclear. The germline CDR1 and CDR2 sequences are KGHSH and LQKENI. The CDR3 spans 15 residues. V was clipped by 2 bases and J by 4 bases, with 14 bases between them. This chain's CDR3 is CASSPIRGTGYGYTF. In nucleotides, the CDR3 is TGTGCCAGCTCACCAATCCGGGGAACGGGCTATGGCTACACCTTC.

This clone has only a few counts. CDR3 region: CASSEPRQRQHF. For the CDR3, the DNA is TGCGCCAGCAGTGAGCCTCGACAGAGACAGCATTTT. This chain joins TRBV10-2 and TRBJ1-5; D is perhaps TRBD1 (5 bases). V lost 2 bases to trimming and J lost 13 bases, with 12 bases between them. There are 12 residues in the CDR3. Germline values: CDR1 WSHSY, CDR2 SAAADI.

The chain links TRBV28 to TRBJ1-2; weak D call: TRBD1 (6 bases). Germline V gives CDR1 MDHEN, CDR2 SYDVKM. Trimming removed 5 bases at V and 5 bases at J, with 18 bases between. The CDR3 loop spans 15 amino acids. The CDR3 bases are TGTGCCAGCAGTCAGGCCGGGACACCCGATTATGGCTACACCTTC. Protein product: CASSQAGTPDYGYTF.